The 9 T cell receptor beta chains below were found in one sample sequenced in a study of identical twins. Via MiXCR, TCRdb re-called the 5' RACE reads, giving one row per CDR3 protein. The sample holds fewer than 650,000 distinct CDR3 sequences, about 7.6% seen once. This same sample was also part of a study on yellow fever vaccine responses in identical twins.

What was sequenced was PBMCs. The receptors shown here come from a woman aged 18-35 years in good health.

This clonotype was observed a few times. The chain recombines TRBV6-1 with TRBJ2-1; 9 nucleotides agree with TRBD2. Per germline, CDR1 MNHNS and CDR2 SASEGT. Trimming took 6 bases from V and 4 from J; bases not matched to a gene: 10. The CDR3 is 16 amino acids. CDR3 amino acids: CASSVSLAGMYNEQFF. The CDR3 nucleotides read TGTGCCAGCAGCGTTAGTCTAGCGGGAATGTACAATGAGCAGTTCTTC.

This clonotype was seen many times. The chain employs TRBV20-1 and TRBJ2-4; tentatively, D is TRBD2 (6 bases). The V end was cut by 0 bases, the J end by 0 bases, with 12 bases between. Germline loops: CDR1 DFQATT, CDR2 SNEGSKA (reference sequence). This CDR3 region has 16 residues. The CDR3 sequence: CSARDVRGLAKNIQYF. Written as DNA, the CDR3 is TGCAGTGCTAGAGATGTGCGGGGCCTAGCCAAAAACATTCAGTACTTC.

The chain combines TRBV6-2 or TRBV6-3 with TRBJ2-3; 9 nucleotides agree with TRBD2. This CDR3 is 19 amino acids long. The J segment lost 2 bases and the V segment lost 0 bases, leaving 12 bases of the junction unmatched. CDR1 and CDR2 (germline): MNHEY, SVGEGT. The DNA for the CDR3 is TGTGCCAGCAGTTACTCGGGCTTAAGCGGGGGGCCAAACACAGATACGCAGTATTTT. Translation: CASSYSGLSGGPNTDTQYF.

The chain couples TRBV12-3 or TRBV12-4 to TRBJ2-5; D possibly corresponds to TRBD1 (6 bases). The V gene lost 6 bases and the J gene lost 9 bases, with 14 bases spanning the gap. There are 12 residues in the CDR3. In DNA, the CDR3 is TGTGCCAGCAGCGGCCCCACAGGGCCCCAGTACTTC. Amino acids: CASSGPTGPQYF.

This clonotype has a count of ten or more. The chain combines TRBV7-9 with TRBJ1-1; tentative D call: TRBD1 (6 bases). This CDR3 has 13 amino acids. V was trimmed by 8 bases and J by 10 bases, leaving 20 bases between them. Germline assignment: CDR1 SEHNR and CDR2 FQNEAQ (reference sequence). CDR3 loop: CASGFGGPTRAFF. The CDR3 coding sequence is TGTGCCAGCGGTTTTGGGGGCCCCACCAGAGCTTTCTTT. Full variable domain (rest looked up from reference TRBV7-9 and TRBJ1-1): DTGVSQNPRHKITKRGQNVTFRCDPISEHNRLYWYRQTLGQGPEFLTYFQNEAQLEKSRLLSDRFSAERPKGSFSTLEIQRTEQGDSAMYLCASGFGGPTRAFFGQGTRLTVV.

This clonotype has a count of ten or more. V is TRBV6-2 or TRBV6-3 and J is TRBJ2-2; no clear D gene. Trimming pared 2 bases from V and 3 bases from J, leaving 7 bases between. CDR3 size: 14 residues. CDR1 is MNHEY, CDR2 SVGEGT, per germline. CDR3 sequence (DNA): TGTGCCAGCAGTTACAGCCCGGACACCGGGGAGCTGTTTTTT. Encoded protein: CASSYSPDTGELFF.

The sample holds many counts of this clonotype. The chain uses TRBV4-2 and TRBJ2-1, with D possibly TRBD1 on 5 matching bases. V shed 1 base and J shed 6 bases, with 7 bases lying between them. CDR1 and CDR2 (germline): LGHNA, YNFKEQ. The CDR3 loop spans 13 amino acids. CDR3 nucleotide sequence: TGTGCCAGCAGCCAAGGACAGACCAATGAGCAGTTCTTC. This encodes CASSQGQTNEQFF.

V gene TRBV7-9 combines with J gene TRBJ2-7; D uncertain. The CDR3 is 14 amino acids. Trimming pared 3 bases from V and 2 bases from J, leaving 11 bases between. The germline CDR1 and CDR2 sequences are SEHNR and FQNEAQ (reference sequence). The CDR3 DNA is TGTGCCAGCAGCTTTGCAACGGTTACCTACGAGCAGTACTTC. Encoded protein: CASSFATVTYEQYF.

This clonotype has only a few counts. The chain uses TRBV12-3 or TRBV12-4 and TRBJ2-2, with D possibly matching TRBD2 (6 bases). The CDR3 consists of 14 residues. With 6 bases removed from V and 7 bases from J, the gap between germline ends came to 15 bases. Here the CDR3 reads CASSSRDSGGELFF. The CDR3 DNA is TGTGCCAGCAGCTCCCGGGACTCGGGCGGGGAGCTGTTTTTT.